This TCR beta chain was profiled in a study of neurological immune-mediated disorders. TCRdb recomputed calls from the 5' RACE reads with MiXCR, one row per CDR3 protein. The sample holds roughly 61,000 distinct CDR3 sequences, over 8.5% seen once. CDR3 length: 15 amino acids. The germline V gene has CDR1 LGHDT and CDR2 YNNKEL (reference sequence). The V gene end was trimmed by 3 bases and the J gene end by 3 bases; junction bases not matched to a gene: 5. This clonotype was found many times. Time point here: longitudinal time-point 1 (baseline). The unsorted libraries were generated from a total of 2 million PBMCs, which had been stored in RNAlater at -80 C.

The sample consisted of PBMCs. This rearrangement joins TRBV3-1 to TRBJ2-1; 7 nucleotides align to TRBD2. This sequence was found in a male donor with HTLV-1-associated myelopathy (HAM/TSP). The CDR3 nucleotides read TGTGCCAGCAGCCAGGGTCCGGGGGGCTACAATGAGCAGTTCTTC. Protein: CASSQGPGGYNEQFF.